This T cell receptor beta chain was observed in a study of blood T cell repertoires in COVID-19. This CDR3 has 15 residues. Trimming stripped 3 bases from V and 0 bases from J, with 11 bases between. Germline-derived CDR1 and CDR2 are SEHNR and FQNEAQ (reference sequence). The data were produced by immunoSEQ multiplex PCR, yet TCRdb's version contains in-frame clones alone and is incomplete. The data show around 88,000 clones, 70% to 90% seen once. The receptor was derived from an elderly woman with acute or convalescent COVID-19. V is TRBV7-9 and J is TRBJ1-2; tentatively, D is TRBD1 (5 bases). Sequencing was performed on peripheral blood. The CDR3 is CASSFIAGANYGYTF. In DNA, the CDR3 is TGTGCCAGCAGCTTTATCGCGGGGGCTAACTATGGCTACACCTTC.